This T cell receptor beta chain comes out of a study of cytomegalovirus exposure and HLA in healthy donors. Vbeta (60) and Jbeta (13) primers were used in the PCR. Authors' analysis steps: Per a later analysis, the number of unique TCR beta chains was roughly 80 million, of which 9 million to 12 million were shared. Profiling relied on immunoSEQ multiplex PCR, and the TCRdb table lists in-frame clones only, not all of them. V and J calls and clone size are as listed in that table; D and trimming were resolved from the DNA. The profile shows 110,000 to 150,000 clones, about 78% of them singletons. The CDR3 is 17 amino acids. Germline loops: CDR1 PRHDT, CDR2 FYEKMQ (reference sequence). V lost 1 base, J lost 2 bases, and 16 bases lay in between. General study findings and limits: Common viral pathogens seemed to be connected with several of the most significant clusters, according to a later analysis. Solely CMV serostatus was available to characterize immune exposure.

This clone was detected only once. Its antigen remains unknown. Sequenced material: PBMCs. The chain links TRBV13 to TRBJ2-3, with a possible D match to TRBD2 (6 bases). This clonotype was obtained from a male donor in good health and CMV-seronegative. The chain's CDR3 is CASSLEGRGWVTDTQYF. The CDR3 DNA reads TGTGCCAGCAGCTTAGAGGGGCGGGGATGGGTCACAGATACGCAGTATTTT.